This entry lists 10 T cell receptor beta chains sequenced from one sample in a study of blood T cell repertoires in COVID-19. Profiled with immunoSEQ multiplex PCR; TCRdb holds only in-frame clones, not every one. The data show fewer than 200,000 clones, approximately 84% seen once. The sequenced material came from PBMCs or T cells enriched from blood (not recorded which). These receptors were obtained from a woman aged 35 to 49 with acute COVID-19.

The chain has TRBV7-9 and TRBJ1-1; TRBD1 aligns across 7 bases. Germline CDR1 and CDR2: SEHNR and FQNEAQ (reference sequence). Trimming removed 1 base from V and 5 bases from J; junction bases left unmatched: 10. The length of the CDR3 is 16 residues. The DNA for the CDR3 is TGTGCCAGCAGCTTAGACGGGACAGCAAGCGAGACTGAAGCTTTCTTT. This gives the protein CASSLDGTASETEAFF.

The chain joins TRBV7-9 to TRBJ2-7, with 11 bases matching TRBD2. V gave up 1 base and J gave up 6 bases; unmatched junction bases: 5. CDR3 length: 15 amino acids. CDR1 is SEHNR, CDR2 FQNEAQ, per germline (reference sequence). CDR3 amino acids: CASSLGLAGPGEQYF. CDR3 bases: TGTGCCAGCAGCTTAGGACTAGCGGGGCCTGGCGAGCAGTACTTC.

The J gene is TRBJ2-1, the V gene TRBV3-1 (or the pseudogene TRBV3-2); 9 nucleotides align to TRBD2. The CDR3 is 16 amino acids. Trimming removed 4 bases from V and 3 bases from J; junction bases left unmatched: 7. Germline V gene data show CDR1 as LGHDT and CDR2 as YNNKEL (reference sequence). DNA of the CDR3: TGTGCCAGCAGCCCCCATAGCGGGAGAGGCTACAATGAGCAGTTCTTC. It is translated as CASSPHSGRGYNEQFF.

The chain joins TRBV5-6 to TRBJ1-2, with 9 bases aligning to TRBD1. This CDR3 has 15 residues. CDR1 is SGHDT and CDR2 is YYEEEE in the germline V gene. The ends lost 2 bases at V and 5 bases at J; junction bases unmatched: 7. CDR3 coding DNA: TGTGCCAGCAGCTTTTTGGGACAGGGATTTTATGGCTACACCTTC. It specifies CASSFLGQGFYGYTF.

This CDR3 is CASSLDRGDSPLHF. The CDR3 DNA reads as TGTGCCAGCTCACTTGACAGGGGTGACTCACCCCTCCACTTT. This chain connects TRBV18 to TRBJ1-6, with 8 bases that match TRBD1. The CDR3 covers 14 residues. CDR1 is KGHSH, CDR2 LQKENI, per germline. V shed 4 bases and J 10 bases; nucleotides not matched to a gene: 6. Full variable domain (remainder filled in from reference TRBV18 and TRBJ1-6): NAGVMQNPRHLVRRRGQEARLRCSPMKGHSHVYWYRQLPEEGLKFMVYLQKENIIDESGMPKERFSAEFPKEGPSILRIQQVVRGDSAAYFCASSLDRGDSPLHFGNGTRLTVT.

Only a few counts were recorded for this clone. The gene calls are TRBV5-1 and TRBJ2-2, with 11 bases aligning to TRBD2. Germline trimming cut 2 bases from V and 6 bases from J; bases unmatched to any gene: 12. CDR1 is SGHRS and CDR2 is YFSETQ in the germline V gene. The CDR3 length is 18 residues. CDR3 region: CASSLTSGSGTTSGELFF. CDR3 bases: TGCGCCAGCAGCTTAACTAGCGGGAGTGGAACTACTTCCGGGGAGCTGTTTTTT.

CDR3 sequence (DNA): TGTGCCAGTAGTATCGACAGCGGGAGCTGGGATACGCAGTATTTT. It specifies CASSIDSGSWDTQYF. The V and J genes are TRBV19 and TRBJ2-3; 8 nucleotides line up with TRBD2. Germline CDR1 LNHDA, CDR2 SQIVND (reference sequence). The CDR3 is made up of 15 amino acids. V shed 3 bases and J 6 bases; nucleotides not matched to a gene: 8.

The chain joins TRBV5-1 to TRBJ2-5, with TRBD1 matching over 10 bases. V lost 4 bases, J lost 5 bases, and 8 bases stayed unmatched. This CDR3 has 15 residues. CDR1 SGHRS and CDR2 YFSETQ come from the germline V gene. The CDR3 DNA follows: TGCGCCAGCAGCCTCCGGGACAGGGGTTTCGAGACCCAGTACTTC. Translated, it gives CASSLRDRGFETQYF.

This rearrangement joins TRBV2 to TRBJ2-3; a possible D gene is TRBD2 (5 bases). Trimming cost V 3 bases and J 0 bases, with 19 bases left between them. This CDR3 spans 18 amino acids. CDR1 and CDR2 from the germline V gene are SNHLY and FYNNEI. The CDR3 bases are TGTGCCAGCAGTGACGGGAAACTCTTACTATCCAGCACAGATACGCAGTATTTT. The encoded protein is CASSDGKLLLSSTDTQYF.

J is TRBJ2-1 and V is TRBV19; the match to TRBD2 covers 14 bases. With V trimmed by 5 bases and J by 2 bases, 2 bases remained unmatched. There are 16 residues in the CDR3. Germline V gene data show CDR1 as LNHDA and CDR2 as SQIVND (reference sequence). In DNA form, the CDR3 reads TGTGCCAGTAGTGCGACTAGCGGGAGGGCCTACAATGAGCAGTTCTTC. Translated: CASSATSGRAYNEQFF.